A selection of T cell receptor beta chains follows, all from one sample in a study of identical twins. TCRdb ran MiXCR on the 5' RACE reads and lists one entry per CDR3 protein. The table includes a few hundred thousand distinct CDR3 sequences, around 9.7% detected once. Sequencing was done on a sample of naive T cells sorted from blood. All receptors derive from a woman aged 50 to 60 in good health. Each CDR3 is given with its conserved first and last residue. A D gene is named only where the DNA matches it firmly. The size field is filled for only some rows; it gives once, few, many or a size class.

d_gene,abundance,len,v_gene,j_gene,CDR3nt,CDR3aa
-,many,12,TRBV29-1,TRBJ2-2,TGCAGCGTTGGGGGCGGGACCGGGGAGCTGTTTTTT,CSVGGGTGELFF
-,many,14,TRBV27,TRBJ2-3,TGTGCCAGCAGTACCTGGAAGAGCACAGATACGCAGTATTTT,CASSTWKSTDTQYF
TRBD2,-,21,TRBV12-3/TRBV12-4,TRBJ2-3,TGTGCCAGCAGCCGTTTTGGACCCGGGCCTAGCGGGAGAGCGGGCACAGATACGCAGTATTTT,CASSRFGPGPSGRAGTDTQYF
-,-,16,TRBV18,TRBJ2-5,TGTGCCAGCTCACCACTGCCCAGGGGGGACCAAGAGACCCAGTACTTC,CASSPLPRGDQETQYF
-,-,12,TRBV28,TRBJ1-6,TGTGCCAGCAGACAGGGTTGGTCACCCCTCCACTTT,CASRQGWSPLHF
TRBD1,many,17,TRBV7-8,TRBJ2-2,TGTGCCAGCAGCTTATCATTGGGACAGGGGGGGACCGGGGAGCTGTTTTTT,CASSLSLGQGGTGELFF
-,many,15,TRBV7-9,TRBJ2-1,TGTGCCAGCAGCTCTCAGGGCGGGGCGTGGGATGAGCAGTTCTTC,CASSSQGGAWDEQFF
TRBD1,-,13,TRBV6-2/TRBV6-3,TRBJ1-1,TGTGCCAGCAGAACGACAGGGGACGCTGAAGCTTTCTTT,CASRTTGDAEAFF
-,many,16,TRBV4-1,TRBJ1-2,TGCGCCAGCAGCCAGGGGGACTCCTCGGATTACTATGGCTACACCTTC,CASSQGDSSDYYGYTF
-,many,13,TRBV29-1,TRBJ1-4,TGCAGCGTTGCCCAGGCGGGTAATGAAAAACTGTTTTTT,CSVAQAGNEKLFF
TRBD2,many,13,TRBV20-1,TRBJ2-3,TGCAGTGCACAGACTAGCGGGAGAGATACGCAGTATTTT,CSAQTSGRDTQYF
TRBD2,few,17,TRBV7-2,TRBJ2-2,TGTGCCAGCAGCTTAGGACCAGCGGGAGGATATACCGGGGAGCTGTTTTTT,CASSLGPAGGYTGELFF
-,many,12,TRBV28,TRBJ2-7,TGTGCCAGCAGTTCGGGTAGTGCCGAGCAGTACTTC,CASSSGSAEQYF
-,many,15,TRBV5-6,TRBJ1-1,TGTGCCAGCAGTCGATTAATAGGGGCCGACACTGAAGCTTTCTTT,CASSRLIGADTEAFF
-,-,13,TRBV5-6,TRBJ2-7,TGTGCCAGCAGCTTGGGGGCAGTTTACGAGCAGTACTTC,CASSLGAVYEQYF
-,-,16,TRBV5-1,TRBJ2-7,TGCGCCAGCAGGGCCCTGGGGGCGGCGGTTCCCTACGAGCAGTACTTC,CASRALGAAVPYEQYF